The 10 T cell receptor beta chains listed next were all sequenced from one sample in a study of T cell responses to AZD1222 COVID-19 vaccine. TCRdb keeps only in-frame clones here, not all; method: immunoSEQ multiplex PCR. The data show 90,000 to 150,000 clones, approximately 90% seen once. This sample comprised peripheral blood, obtained on day 0 of AZD1222 vaccination. The receptors originated from an adult in good health.

The chain links TRBV18 to TRBJ2-3, with D unclear. CDR3 length equals 14 residues. V was cut by 2 bases and J by 4 bases, with 10 bases left in between. Germline V gene data show CDR1 as KGHSH and CDR2 as LQKENI. The CDR3 bases are TGTGCCAGCTCACCATGGGGTGCCTCAGATACGCAGTATTTT. It is translated as CASSPWGASDTQYF.

This clone was detected only once. The J gene is TRBJ1-2, the V gene TRBV23-1; TRBD1 matches 7 bases. TRBV23-1 is designated an ORF whose function remains uncertain. Trimming removed 8 bases from V and 8 bases from J; junction bases left unmatched: 14. The CDR3 has 14 residues. CDR3 nucleotide sequence: TGCGCCAGCGCCCGGGGACAGTTGAAGTACGGCTACACCTTC. It codes for CASARGQLKYGYTF.

The chain recombines TRBV7-2 with TRBJ2-1; no definite D call. Germline CDR1 reads SGHTA; CDR2 reads FQGNSA. The V end lost 5 bases, the J end lost 14 bases, and 16 bases lay between the germline ends. There are 12 residues in the CDR3. CDR3 sequence reads: CASSPSRMEKFF. The CDR3 coding sequence is TGTGCCAGCAGCCCCTCTCGAATGGAGAAGTTCTTC.

The chain recombines TRBV24-1 with TRBJ2-5, with a tentative D call TRBD2 (6 bases). The CDR3 spans 15 residues. Deletions cut 4 bases from V and 1 base from J, with 12 bases between. Germline V gene lookup returns CDR1 KGHDR and CDR2 SFDVKD. DNA of the CDR3: TGTGCCACCAGTGAGGGGGGAGCCCTCCAAGAGACCCAGTACTTC. This translates into CATSEGGALQETQYF.

This sequence joins TRBV19 and TRBJ2-5; D tentatively fits TRBD1 or TRBD2 (5 bases each). Trimming left V 7 bases short and J 1 base short, with 16 bases between. The CDR3 loop spans 15 amino acids. Looked up from germline, CDR1 is LNHDA and CDR2 is SQIVND (reference sequence). The DNA of the CDR3 is TGTGCCAGTACCATTGGGGCAGGGACCCAAGAGACCCAGTACTTC. The encoded protein is CASTIGAGTQETQYF. The full variable domain, its missing parts supplied by reference TRBV19 and TRBJ2-5, is DGGITQSPKYLFRKEGQNVTLSCEQNLNHDAMYWYRQDPGQGLRLIYYSQIVNDFQKGDIAEGYSVSREKKESFPLTVTSAQKNPTAFYLCASTIGAGTQETQYFGPGTRLLVL.

V is TRBV6-6 and J is TRBJ1-4; D uncertain. V was trimmed by 5 bases and J by 5 bases, leaving 3 bases between them. Looked up from germline, CDR1 is MNHNY and CDR2 is SVGAGI (reference sequence). This CDR3 is 11 amino acids long. DNA of the CDR3: TGTGCCAGCAGTCGCAATGAAAAACTGTTTTTT. This codes for CASSRNEKLFF.

This clone qualifies as medium-sized. The chain employs TRBV2 and TRBJ2-7; TRBD1 matches 9 bases. The CDR3 length is 15 residues. V gave up 7 bases and J gave up 4 bases; unmatched junction bases: 11. Germline V gene data show CDR1 as SNHLY and CDR2 as FYNNEI. The CDR3 coding sequence is TGTGCCAGCAAGAGATTCGGGACAGGGATGTACGAGCAGTACTTC. Residues: CASKRFGTGMYEQYF.

In regard to this clone: Germline is not matched at one junction end, which may reflect a read error. The rearrangement uses TRBV30 and TRBJ2-3; 11 bases are a match to TRBD2. Germline V CDR1 and CDR2: GTSNPN, SVGIG (reference sequence). This CDR3 region has 12 residues. The CDR3 here is CAWSVVTSGSSF. The DNA of the CDR3 is TGTGCCTGGAGTGTTGTAACTAGCGGGAGTTCGTTT.

J is TRBJ1-5 and V is TRBV19; 7 bases agree with TRBD1. The CDR3 runs 14 residues. With 4 bases clipped from V and 7 bases from J, the junction kept 7 bases outside the gene matches. Germline CDR1 LNHDA, CDR2 SQIVND (reference sequence). CDR3 in DNA: TGTGCCAGTAGTACGCCGACAGGGTGGCAGCCCCAGCATTTT. Its protein product is CASSTPTGWQPQHF.

The chain links TRBV19 to TRBJ2-1; possibly TRBD2 for D (5 bases). Between the trimmed V and J ends, which lost 2 bases and 12 bases, there was a span of 14 bases. Germline CDR1 reads LNHDA; CDR2 reads SQIVND (reference sequence). The length of the CDR3 is 13 residues. Here the CDR3 DNA reads TGTGCCAGTAGTATAAACGGCGGGCCCAGGCAGTTCTTC. Translating gives CASSINGGPRQFF.